This passage covers 28 T cell receptor beta chains from one sample sequenced in a study of post-analysis software for immune sequencing data. Study-level points and caveats: Patients carried roughly 5 TRBV segments more frequently than controls did, and TRBV5-6, TRBV5-1 and TRBV20-1 were among them.

These TCRs' antigens remain unknown. Unique molecular identifiers were present in the TCR beta cDNA libraries. TCRdb used MiXCR to reprocess the PCR reads, holding one entry per CDR3 protein. The sample carries roughly 800,000 distinct CDR3 sequences, roughly 29% recorded once. The sequenced sample consisted of blood. Every receptor here comes from a girl under 18 with multiple sclerosis.

This clonotype was seen a handful of times. The chain carries TRBV6-2 or TRBV6-3 and TRBJ2-7; unclear D gene. CDR3 length: 12 residues. Germline loops: CDR1 MNHEY, CDR2 SVGEGT. V lost 7 bases to trimming and J lost 4 bases, with 11 bases between them. DNA of the CDR3: TGTGCCAGCATGCACCGCCCGTACGAGCAGTACTTC. This sequence encodes CASMHRPYEQYF.

This clonotype has only a few counts. CDR3 in DNA: TGTGCCAGCAGATCGCAAAGCTCCTACGAGCAGTACTTC. It codes for CASRSQSSYEQYF. The rearrangement links TRBV6-2 or TRBV6-3 to TRBJ2-5; no reliable D call. The J call may be wrong; the DNA end is better matched by TRBJ2-7. This CDR3 comprises 13 residues. Germline CDR1 and CDR2: MNHEY and SVGEGT.

This clonotype was picked up a small number of times. The chain recombines TRBV19 with TRBJ2-7; 8 bases match TRBD1. Per germline, CDR1 LNHDA and CDR2 SQIVND (reference sequence). With 5 bases clipped from V and 0 bases from J, the junction kept 6 bases outside the gene matches. The CDR3 consists of 15 residues. Here the CDR3 reads CASSPLDRDSYEQYF. DNA for the CDR3: TGTGCCAGTAGTCCGTTGGACAGGGACTCCTACGAGCAGTACTTC.

The genes are TRBV5-1 and TRBJ2-2, with 12 bases fitting TRBD2. Germline V CDR1 and CDR2: SGHRS, YFSETQ. The CDR3 spans 16 residues. Losses at the gene ends were 3 bases for V and 6 bases for J; bases not matched to a gene: 6. Here the CDR3 DNA reads TGCGCCAGCAGCTACGGACTAGCGGGGCATCCCGGGGAGCTGTTTTTT. Residues: CASSYGLAGHPGELFF.

The rearrangement links TRBV20-1 to TRBJ1-2; no definite D call. With 4 bases removed from V and 0 bases from J, the gap between germline ends came to 9 bases. This CDR3 has 13 amino acids. Germline CDR1 DFQATT, CDR2 SNEGSKA (reference sequence). As DNA, the CDR3 is TGCAGTGCTACAGCCGGGCCTAACTATGGCTACACCTTC. This gives the protein CSATAGPNYGYTF.

The J gene is TRBJ1-4, the V gene TRBV7-8; tentative D call: TRBD1 (5 bases). Trimming took 8 bases from V and 7 from J, leaving 17 bases between them. The germline CDR1 and CDR2 sequences are SGHVS and FQNEAQ. The CDR3 is 14 amino acids. The CDR3 DNA follows: TGTGCCAGCTGGGCGGGGACCCCGAGTGAAAAACTGTTTTTT. It encodes CASWAGTPSEKLFF.

Only a few counts were recorded for this clonotype. The V call is TRBV15, the J call TRBJ2-1, with D possibly matching TRBD2 (7 bases). This CDR3 contains 17 residues. Trimming took off 3 bases at V and 3 bases at J, with 18 bases between the two ends. The germline CDR1 and CDR2 sequences are LNHNV and YYDKDF (reference sequence). CDR3: CATSREGGDYRYNEQFF. DNA of the CDR3: TGTGCCACCAGCAGGGAAGGGGGGGACTACCGCTACAATGAGCAGTTCTTC.

This clonotype was detected only a few times. V is TRBV5-1 and J is TRBJ2-1; TRBD2 is a possible D gene (6 bases). The germline V gene encodes CDR1 SGHRS and CDR2 YFSETQ. The ends were cut back, 6 bases at V and 4 bases at J, with 14 bases in the middle. The CDR3 is 14 amino acids. CDR3 protein: CASKFGSEYNEQFF. CDR3 bases: TGCGCCAGCAAGTTCGGGAGCGAGTACAATGAGCAGTTCTTC.

This chain uses TRBV12-3 or TRBV12-4 with TRBJ1-1; 9 bases line up with TRBD1. The J segment lost 8 bases and the V segment lost 5 bases, leaving 12 bases of the junction unmatched. The CDR3 sequence is 15 residues long. The chain's CDR3 is CASSDSGQGLSEAFF. The DNA for the CDR3 is TGTGCCAGCAGTGACTCGGGACAGGGACTTTCGGAAGCTTTCTTT.

Only a few counts were recorded for this clonotype. This chain connects TRBV20-1 to TRBJ2-5; D possibly corresponds to TRBD1 (5 bases). Germline CDR1 is DFQATT and CDR2 is SNEGSKA (reference sequence). The ends were cut back, 5 bases at V and 2 bases at J, with 15 bases in the middle. This CDR3 comprises 14 residues. For the CDR3, the DNA is TGCAGTGCTGTCCCCGTAGGGGCACAAGAGACCCAGTACTTC. It yields the protein CSAVPVGAQETQYF.

This clonotype was observed a few times. The chain recombines TRBV12-3 or TRBV12-4 with TRBJ2-1, with TRBD2 identical over 9 bases. This CDR3 region has 16 residues. V dropped 0 bases and J dropped 8; count of bases not matched to a gene: 8. The DNA of the CDR3 is TGTGCCAGCAGTTTAGCGCGATTAGCGGGGGCCGATGAGCAGTTCTTC. Translated, it gives CASSLARLAGADEQFF.

The genes are TRBV28 and TRBJ1-2; 8 positions match TRBD1. Germline values: CDR1 MDHEN, CDR2 SYDVKM. The CDR3 has 14 amino acids. Germline trimming cut 6 bases from V and 4 bases from J; bases unmatched to any gene: 7. The CDR3 DNA reads as TGTGCCAGCAGCGAACATCAGGGGGCCTATGGCTACACCTTC. This sequence encodes CASSEHQGAYGYTF.

This clonotype was seen a single time. The rearrangement links TRBV10-3 to TRBJ2-1; a possible D gene is TRBD2 (5 bases). This CDR3 spans 15 amino acids. The V and J ends lost 4 bases and 0 bases respectively, with 10 bases between them. The germline CDR1 and CDR2 sequences are ENHRY and SYGVKD. The CDR3 reads CAISGSLASYNEQFF. The CDR3 DNA reads as TGTGCCATCAGTGGGTCTCTAGCCTCCTACAATGAGCAGTTCTTC.

The V call is TRBV5-1, the J call TRBJ2-1; D might be TRBD2 (5 bases). V gave up 2 bases and J gave up 0 bases, with 15 bases separating them. CDR1 and CDR2 (germline): SGHRS, YFSETQ. The CDR3 spans 17 residues. This chain's CDR3 is CASSFGLSYSSYNEQFF. The CDR3 region has the DNA TGCGCCAGCAGCTTTGGACTCTCTTATTCCTCCTACAATGAGCAGTTCTTC.

Points on this clonotype: Germline and junction disagree at one end, which may indicate a read error. The V call is TRBV24-1, the J call TRBJ2-3; 8 bases are shared with TRBD1. The CDR3 contains 16 residues. The germline V gene has CDR1 KGHDR and CDR2 SFDVKD. The CDR3 region has the DNA TGTGCCGCCAGTGATCGTGACAGGGGTATTACAGATACGCAGTATTTT. Translation gives CAASDRDRGITDTQYF.

This clonotype was seen more than once but under ten times. CDR3 protein: CAWTRGRGPTDTQYF. The CDR3 DNA is TGTGCCTGGACGAGGGGAAGAGGGCCGACAGATACGCAGTATTTT. This sequence joins TRBV30 and TRBJ2-3; D tentatively reads TRBD1 or TRBD2 (5 bases each). V was shortened by 4 bases and J by 3 bases, with 17 bases between the two germline ends. The CDR3 covers 15 residues. CDR1 and CDR2 (germline): GTSNPN, SVGIG (reference sequence).

The V call is TRBV29-1, the J call TRBJ2-1; the D gene could be TRBD1 or TRBD2 (5 bases each). The CDR3 length is 13 residues. Trimming left V 1 base short and J 7 bases short, with 11 bases between. Germline CDR1 reads SQVTM; CDR2 reads ANQGSEA. CDR3 in DNA: TGCAGCGTTGAAGGGGACCGGAAGAATGAGCAGTTCTTC. The encoded protein is CSVEGDRKNEQFF.

This chain links TRBV6-2 or TRBV6-3 with TRBJ2-4; D is ambiguous. With 4 bases removed from V and 0 bases from J, the gap between germline ends came to 7 bases. CDR1 MNHEY and CDR2 SVGEGT come from the germline V gene. This CDR3 has 14 amino acids. In DNA form, the CDR3 reads TGTGCCAGCAGTTCTCTGGGAGCCAAAAACATTCAGTACTTC. Translated, it gives CASSSLGAKNIQYF.

CDR3 sequence (DNA): TGTGCCAGCAAGATTACGGGAGAATGGTACAATGAGCAGTTCTTC. It codes for CASKITGEWYNEQFF. V gene TRBV27 combines with J gene TRBJ2-1; a possible D gene is TRBD2 (6 bases). This CDR3 has 15 amino acids. Germline V CDR1 and CDR2: MNHEY, SMNVEV (reference sequence). V lost 7 bases to trimming and J lost 4 bases, with 17 bases between them.

The chain employs TRBV5-1 and TRBJ2-1; 11 bases align to TRBD2. There are 14 residues in the CDR3. V was clipped by 6 bases and J by 4 bases; unmatched bases: 3. From germline, CDR1 is SGHRS and CDR2 YFSETQ. DNA for the CDR3: TGCGCCAGCAAACTAGCGGGAGAGTACAATGAGCAGTTCTTC. This codes for CASKLAGEYNEQFF.

The chain joins TRBV28 to TRBJ1-5, with 11 bases matching TRBD1. In germline, CDR1 is MDHEN, CDR2 SYDVKM. Germline trimming cut 6 bases from V and 0 bases from J; bases unmatched to any gene: 7. This CDR3 contains 17 residues. The CDR3 nucleotides are TGTGCCAGCAGACCTCTTGGGACAGGGGGTAGCAATCAGCCCCAGCATTTT. This codes for CASRPLGTGGSNQPQHF.

This clonotype was found once. This chain links TRBV6-1 with TRBJ2-1; D is uncertain. V was pared by 4 bases and J by 2 bases, with 9 bases between. CDR3 length: 14 amino acids. The germline gives CDR1 MNHNS, CDR2 SASEGT. CDR3 region: CASSADPTYNEQFF. CDR3 nucleotide sequence: TGTGCCAGCAGTGCGGACCCAACCTACAATGAGCAGTTCTTC.

The V call is TRBV7-2, the J call TRBJ1-6; 7 bases map to TRBD1. Germline lookup yields CDR1 SGHTA and CDR2 FQGNSA. With 5 bases clipped from V and 10 bases from J, the junction kept 8 bases outside the gene matches. The length of the CDR3 is 14 residues. This CDR3 is CASSTGQAGSPLHF. The CDR3 region has the DNA TGTGCCAGCAGCACCGGACAGGCAGGGTCACCCCTCCACTTT.

This clonotype was counted only a few times. The chain is built from TRBV4-3 and TRBJ1-4; D not resolved. The germline gives CDR1 LGHNA, CDR2 YSLEER. The CDR3 has 14 amino acids. The V end was cut by 4 bases, the J end by 8 bases, with 14 bases between. The CDR3 nucleotides are TGCGCCAGCAGCCGGACTAGGGTAGGCGAAAAACTGTTTTTT. Amino acid sequence: CASSRTRVGEKLFF.

This clonotype was detected once. The chain couples TRBV29-1 to TRBJ1-1, with 8 bases aligning to TRBD1. In germline, CDR1 is SQVTM, CDR2 ANQGSEA. The CDR3 is made up of 18 amino acids. Trimming removed 5 bases from V and 0 bases from J; junction bases left unmatched: 17. In DNA form, the CDR3 reads TGCAGCGTTATCAAGCAGGACAGGGCAGGAAGATTGAACACTGAAGCTTTCTTT. Its translation: CSVIKQDRAGRLNTEAFF.

The chain combines TRBV5-1 with TRBJ2-7; 7 bases align to TRBD1. The DNA end lines up better with TRBJ2-5; the J call may be wrong. The CDR3 extends over 15 amino acids. CDR1 is SGHRS and CDR2 is YFSETQ in the germline V gene. DNA for the CDR3: TGCGCCAGCAGCTTAATGACAGGGAATCAAGAGACCCAGTACTTC. This gives the protein CASSLMTGNQETQYF.

The V and J genes are TRBV12-3 or TRBV12-4 and TRBJ1-1; no definite D call. Trimming took 6 bases from V and 5 from J, leaving 16 bases between them. The CDR3 sequence is 14 residues long. The CDR3 loop is CASRVLRRGTEAFF. CDR3 DNA: TGTGCCAGCAGGGTGTTGCGTCGGGGAACTGAAGCTTTCTTT.

The chain employs TRBV5-1 and TRBJ1-2; 9 nucleotides line up with TRBD1. Germline CDR1 and CDR2: SGHRS and YFSETQ. The ends lost 2 bases at V and 4 bases at J; junction bases unmatched: 12. The CDR3 loop spans 17 amino acids. The CDR3 bases are TGCGCCAGCAGCTTTAGGACAGGGGCGTGGAGGAGCTATGGCTACACCTTC. Translation: CASSFRTGAWRSYGYTF.